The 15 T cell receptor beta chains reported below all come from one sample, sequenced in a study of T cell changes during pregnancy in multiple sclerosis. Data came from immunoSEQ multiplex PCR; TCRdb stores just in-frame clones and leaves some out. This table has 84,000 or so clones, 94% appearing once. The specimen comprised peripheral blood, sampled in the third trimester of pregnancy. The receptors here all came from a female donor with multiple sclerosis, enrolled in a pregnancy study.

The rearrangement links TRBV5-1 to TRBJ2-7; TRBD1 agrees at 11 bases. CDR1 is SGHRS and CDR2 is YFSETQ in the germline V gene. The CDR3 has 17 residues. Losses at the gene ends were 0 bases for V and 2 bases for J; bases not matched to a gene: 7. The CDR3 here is CASSLAGGGQGAYEQYF. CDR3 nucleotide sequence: TGCGCCAGCAGCTTGGCGGGAGGGGGACAGGGGGCCTACGAGCAGTACTTC.

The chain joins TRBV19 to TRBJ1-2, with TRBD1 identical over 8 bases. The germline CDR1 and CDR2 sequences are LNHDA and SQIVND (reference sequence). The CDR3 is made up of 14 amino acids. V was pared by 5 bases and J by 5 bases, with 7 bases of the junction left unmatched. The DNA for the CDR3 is TGTGCCAGTAGTGCAGGGGGCGCGATATATGGCTACACCTTC. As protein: CASSAGGAIYGYTF.

CDR3 in DNA: TGTGCCAGCAGCTCGACAGGGGCGATGGTTAATTCACCCCTCCACTTT. Translating gives CASSSTGAMVNSPLHF. This rearrangement joins TRBV11-2 to TRBJ1-6; 8 nucleotides match TRBD1. Trimming at V came to 4 bases and at J to 6 bases, leaving 8 bases not matched to a gene. The CDR3 has 16 amino acids. Germline assignment: CDR1 SGHAT and CDR2 FQNNGV. The full variable domain, rest sourced from reference TRBV11-2 and TRBJ1-6, is EAGVAQSPRYKIIEKRQSVAFWCNPISGHATLYWYQQILGQGPKLLIQFQNNGVVDDSQLPKDRFSAERLKGVDSTLKIQPAKLEDSAVYLCASSSTGAMVNSPLHFGNGTRLTVT.

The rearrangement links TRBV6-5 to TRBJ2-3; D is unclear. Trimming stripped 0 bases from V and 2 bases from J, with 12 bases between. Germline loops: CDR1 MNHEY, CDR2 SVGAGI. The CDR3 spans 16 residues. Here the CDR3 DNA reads TGTGCCAGCAGTTACTCGAGTCCACCTGTCACAGATACGCAGTATTTT. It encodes CASSYSSPPVTDTQYF.

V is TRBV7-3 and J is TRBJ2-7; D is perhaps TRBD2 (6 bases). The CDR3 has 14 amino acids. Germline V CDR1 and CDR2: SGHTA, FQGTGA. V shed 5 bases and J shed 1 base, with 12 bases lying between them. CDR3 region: CASSQGGGSYEQYF. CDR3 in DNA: TGTGCCAGCAGCCAAGGCGGAGGGTCCTACGAGCAGTACTTC.

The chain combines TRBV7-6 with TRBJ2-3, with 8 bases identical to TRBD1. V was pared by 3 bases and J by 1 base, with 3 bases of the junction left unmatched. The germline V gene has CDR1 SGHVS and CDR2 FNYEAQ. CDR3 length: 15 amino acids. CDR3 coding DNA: TGTGCCAGCAGCTTGGGACAGGCCCGCACAGATACGCAGTATTTT. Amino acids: CASSLGQARTDTQYF.

Written as DNA, the CDR3 is TGTGCCAGTAGTGACAGAACTCTCGAGCAGTACTTC. Translation: CASSDRTLEQYF. The rearrangement links TRBV19 to TRBJ2-7; perhaps TRBD1 as D (5 bases). Germline V gives CDR1 LNHDA, CDR2 SQIVND (reference sequence). Trimming removed 5 bases from V and 6 bases from J, with 11 bases in between. The CDR3 is 12 residues long.

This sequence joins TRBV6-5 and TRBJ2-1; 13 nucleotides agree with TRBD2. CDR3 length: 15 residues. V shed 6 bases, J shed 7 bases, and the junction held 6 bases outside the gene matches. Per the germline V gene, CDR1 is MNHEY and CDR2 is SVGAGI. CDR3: CASRLAGGRGNEQFF. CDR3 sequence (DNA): TGTGCCAGCAGACTAGCGGGGGGGAGGGGAAATGAGCAGTTCTTC.

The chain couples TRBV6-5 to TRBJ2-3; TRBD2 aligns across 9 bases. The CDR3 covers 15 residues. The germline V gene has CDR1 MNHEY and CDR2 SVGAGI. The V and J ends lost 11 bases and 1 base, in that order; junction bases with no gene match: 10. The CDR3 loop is CAGPRLAEGTDTQYF. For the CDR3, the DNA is TGTGCCGGGCCGAGACTAGCGGAGGGCACAGATACGCAGTATTTT.

Written as DNA, the CDR3 is TGTGCCAGCCGTTTCCCGGACAGGGGGGTCACCGGGGAGCTGTTTTTT. Its translation is CASRFPDRGVTGELFF. The J gene is TRBJ2-2, the V gene TRBV6-4; TRBD1 aligns across 10 bases. Germline values: CDR1 MRHNA, CDR2 SNTAGT. The CDR3 extends over 16 amino acids. Unmatched junction bases numbered 10, after V lost 8 bases and J lost 4 bases.

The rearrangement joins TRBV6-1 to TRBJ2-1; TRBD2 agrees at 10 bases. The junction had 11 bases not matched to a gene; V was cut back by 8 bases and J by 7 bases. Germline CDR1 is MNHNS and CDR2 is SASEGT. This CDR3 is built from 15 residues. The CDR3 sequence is CASGKISGGLNEQFF. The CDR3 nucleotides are TGTGCCAGCGGAAAAATTAGCGGGGGGTTAAATGAGCAGTTCTTC.

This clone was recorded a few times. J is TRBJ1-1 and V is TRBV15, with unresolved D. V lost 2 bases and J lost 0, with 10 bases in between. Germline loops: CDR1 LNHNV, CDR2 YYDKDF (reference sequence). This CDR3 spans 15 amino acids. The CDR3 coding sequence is TGTGCCACCAGCAGATCGCGGATGATGAACACTGAAGCTTTCTTT. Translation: CATSRSRMMNTEAFF. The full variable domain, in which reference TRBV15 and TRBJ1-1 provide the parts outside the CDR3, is DAMVIQNPRYQVTQFGKPVTLSCSQTLNHNVMYWYQQKSSQAPKLLFHYYDKDFNNEADTPDNFQSRRPNTSFCFLDIRSPGLGDTAMYLCATSRSRMMNTEAFFGQGTRLTVV.

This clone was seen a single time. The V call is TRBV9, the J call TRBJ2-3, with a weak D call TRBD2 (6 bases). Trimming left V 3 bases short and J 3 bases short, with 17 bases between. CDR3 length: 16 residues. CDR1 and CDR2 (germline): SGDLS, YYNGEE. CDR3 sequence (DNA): TGTGCCAGCAGCGACCCTGGACTATCAAAGACAGATACGCAGTATTTT. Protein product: CASSDPGLSKTDTQYF.

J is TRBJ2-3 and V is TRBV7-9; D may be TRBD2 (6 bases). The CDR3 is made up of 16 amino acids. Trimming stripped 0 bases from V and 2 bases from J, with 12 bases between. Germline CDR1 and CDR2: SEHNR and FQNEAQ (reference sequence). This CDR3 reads CASSLARGGVTDTQYF. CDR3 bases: TGTGCCAGCAGCTTAGCCCGGGGCGGGGTCACAGATACGCAGTATTTT.

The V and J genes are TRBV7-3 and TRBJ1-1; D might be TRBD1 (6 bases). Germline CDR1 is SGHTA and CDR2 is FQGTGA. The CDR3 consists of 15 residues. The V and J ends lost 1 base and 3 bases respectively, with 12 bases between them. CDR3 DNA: TGTGCCAGCAGCTTAAATGCAGGGGAAGACACTGAAGCTTTCTTT. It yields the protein CASSLNAGEDTEAFF.